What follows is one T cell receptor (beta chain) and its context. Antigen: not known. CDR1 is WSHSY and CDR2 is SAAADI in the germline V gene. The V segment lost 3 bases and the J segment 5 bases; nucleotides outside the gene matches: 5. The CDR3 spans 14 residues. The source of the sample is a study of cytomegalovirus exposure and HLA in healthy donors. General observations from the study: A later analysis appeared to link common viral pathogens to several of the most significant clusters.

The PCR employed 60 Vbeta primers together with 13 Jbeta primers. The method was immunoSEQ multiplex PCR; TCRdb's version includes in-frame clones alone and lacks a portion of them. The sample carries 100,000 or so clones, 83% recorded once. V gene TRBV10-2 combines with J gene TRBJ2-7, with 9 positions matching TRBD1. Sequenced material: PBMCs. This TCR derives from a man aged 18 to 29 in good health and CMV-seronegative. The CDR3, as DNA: TGCGCCAGCAGTGACGGGACAGGGTGGAACGAGCAGTACTTC. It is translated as CASSDGTGWNEQYF.